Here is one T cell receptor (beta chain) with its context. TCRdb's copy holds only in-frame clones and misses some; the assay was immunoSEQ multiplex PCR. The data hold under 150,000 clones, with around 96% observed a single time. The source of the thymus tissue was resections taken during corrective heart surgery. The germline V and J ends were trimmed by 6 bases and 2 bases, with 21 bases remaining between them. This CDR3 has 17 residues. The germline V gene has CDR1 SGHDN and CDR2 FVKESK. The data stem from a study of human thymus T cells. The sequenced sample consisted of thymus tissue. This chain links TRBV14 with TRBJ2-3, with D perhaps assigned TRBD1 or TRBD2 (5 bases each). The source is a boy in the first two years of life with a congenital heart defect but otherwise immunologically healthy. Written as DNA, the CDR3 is TGTGCCAGCAGTCCACAACCTAGCCCCGGGGCCACAGATACGCAGTATTTT. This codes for CASSPQPSPGATDTQYF.